These 17 T cell receptor beta chains were sequenced from one sample in a study of blood T cells in healthy people across ages. Sample-barcoded 5' priming and a J-beta primer mix drove a second PCR of 7 to 11 cycles. TCRdb independently ran MiXCR on the 5' RACE reads; one entry per CDR3 protein. This table has 920,000 or so distinct CDR3 sequences, under 45% appearing once. The sequenced sample consisted of blood. These receptors were collected from a woman in her sixties in good health.

This clonotype was counted once. The junction does not match germline at one end; this may be a read error. The chain recombines TRBV7-2 with TRBJ1-5, with 8 bases matching TRBD1. CDR3 length equals 13 residues. Germline V CDR1 and CDR2: SGHTA, FQGNSA. The chain's CDR3 is CARSIRGQQPQHF. DNA for the CDR3: TGTGCCCGCAGCATCAGGGGGCAACAGCCCCAGCATTTT.

The gene calls are TRBV10-3 and TRBJ2-1; D is tentatively TRBD1 or TRBD2 (5 bases each). V was pared by 7 bases and J by 7 bases, with 11 bases between. CDR3 length equals 12 residues. The germline V gene has CDR1 ENHRY and CDR2 SYGVKD. The CDR3 is CAIKGSGNEQFF. Here the CDR3 DNA reads TGTGCCATCAAGGGGAGTGGAAATGAGCAGTTCTTC.

The V gene is TRBV28, the J gene TRBJ2-4; tentatively, D is TRBD1 (5 bases). The CDR3 is 16 amino acids. In germline, CDR1 is MDHEN, CDR2 SYDVKM. Deletions cut 3 bases from V and 0 bases from J, with 12 bases between. Here the CDR3 reads CASSFARDLAKNIQYF. The CDR3 nucleotides read TGTGCCAGCAGTTTTGCCAGGGATCTAGCCAAAAACATTCAGTACTTC. Together with reference TRBV28 and TRBJ2-4, the CDR3 gives the full variable domain: DVKVTQSSRYLVKRTGEKVFLECVQDMDHENMFWYRQDPGLGLRLIYFSYDVKMKEKGDIPEGYSVSREKKERFSLILESASTNQTSMYLCASSFARDLAKNIQYFGAGTRLSVL.

This clonotype was recorded a few times. This rearrangement joins TRBV24-1 to TRBJ2-3; 7 bases agree with TRBD2. The germline V gene encodes CDR1 KGHDR and CDR2 SFDVKD. There are 13 residues in the CDR3. The trim removed 7 bases at V and 5 bases at J, leaving 5 bases unmatched. The CDR3 nucleotides read TGTGCCACCAGCCCCCCGGGGGGAGATACGCAGTATTTT. Translating gives CATSPPGGDTQYF.

The chain combines TRBV27 with TRBJ2-7; D is uncertain. V was clipped by 0 bases and J by 0 bases, with 9 bases between them. Germline assignment: CDR1 MNHEY and CDR2 SMNVEV (reference sequence). The CDR3 is 15 amino acids. The CDR3 region is CASSLSTGLSYEQYF. The CDR3 DNA is TGTGCCAGCAGTTTATCGACCGGTCTCTCCTACGAGCAGTACTTC.

The chain has TRBV3-1 and TRBJ2-7, with no clear D. The length of the CDR3 is 17 residues. CDR1 is LGHDT and CDR2 is YNNKEL in the germline V gene (reference sequence). With 1 base removed from V and 6 bases from J, the gap between germline ends came to 22 bases. The CDR3 sequence: CASSQVYPDPTPGEQYF. In DNA, the CDR3 is TGTGCCAGCAGCCAAGTTTACCCGGACCCTACCCCAGGCGAGCAGTACTTC.

V and J are TRBV7-8 and TRBJ1-4; D may be TRBD1 (6 bases). The CDR3 consists of 15 residues. Trimming stripped 0 bases from V and 7 bases from J, with 12 bases between. Germline CDR1 reads SGHVS; CDR2 reads FQNEAQ. CDR3: CASSLAQQGSEKLFF. CDR3 DNA: TGTGCCAGCAGCTTAGCCCAACAGGGAAGTGAAAAACTGTTTTTT.

This clonotype was detected only a few times. The chain uses TRBV10-3 and TRBJ2-7; D is uncertain. There are 12 residues in the CDR3. Looked up from germline, CDR1 is ENHRY and CDR2 is SYGVKD. V lost 0 bases and J lost 12, with 12 bases in between. CDR3 loop: CAISESVDVGYF. CDR3 coding DNA: TGTGCCATCAGTGAGTCTGTAGACGTGGGGTACTTC.

The genes are TRBV6-2 or TRBV6-3 and TRBJ1-6; D gene unclear. Deletions cut 0 bases from V and 10 bases from J, with 19 bases between. The CDR3 length is 17 residues. CDR1 is MNHEY, CDR2 SVGEGT, per germline. The CDR3 loop reads CASSYSAWKGVKSPLHF. CDR3 nucleotides: TGTGCCAGCAGTTACTCGGCGTGGAAGGGCGTTAAATCACCCCTCCACTTT.

Notes on this clonotype: This may be a read error: a much more frequent sequence differs by one nucleotide. The V gene is TRBV5-5, the J gene TRBJ2-1, with 8 bases identical to TRBD2. Germline V gene data show CDR1 as SGHKS and CDR2 as YYEKEE (reference sequence). The CDR3 consists of 18 residues. V lost 4 bases and J lost 2; bases outside the gene matches: 14. The CDR3 DNA reads TGTGCCAGCAGCCCAGGGACTGGCGGGAGGTATACCTACAATGAGCAGTTCTTC. This gives the protein CASSPGTGGRYTYNEQFF.

The gene calls are TRBV4-2 and TRBJ2-1; the match to TRBD2 covers 8 bases. The CDR3 has 16 residues. Germline trimming cut 0 bases from V and 7 bases from J; bases unmatched to any gene: 8. Per germline, CDR1 LGHNA and CDR2 YNFKEQ. The CDR3 protein is CASSQDGSGGVNEQFF. CDR3 in DNA: TGTGCCAGCAGCCAAGATGGGAGCGGGGGAGTTAATGAGCAGTTCTTC.

This clonotype has only a few counts. This chain joins TRBV9 and TRBJ2-1; D gene uncertain. Germline lookup yields CDR1 SGDLS and CDR2 YYNGEE. Between the trimmed V and J ends, which lost 2 bases and 6 bases, there was a span of 12 bases. This CDR3 is 14 amino acids long. As DNA, the CDR3 is TGTGCCAGCAGCGTTGGCCCCAGAATCAATGAGCAGTTCTTC. Translated, it gives CASSVGPRINEQFF.

This rearrangement joins TRBV6-5 to TRBJ2-1; D is possibly TRBD2 (6 bases). The CDR3 runs 15 residues. Germline-derived CDR1 and CDR2 are MNHEY and SVGAGI. V was clipped by 1 base and J by 2 bases, with 9 bases between them. CDR3: CASSYFTGAYNEQFF. As DNA, the CDR3 is TGTGCCAGCAGTTACTTCACGGGGGCCTACAATGAGCAGTTCTTC.

This clonotype was recorded a few times. J is TRBJ2-5 and V is TRBV7-9; perhaps TRBD2 as D (7 bases). The V and J ends lost 4 bases and 4 bases respectively, with 13 bases between them. CDR3 size: 14 residues. Germline V gene data show CDR1 as SEHNR and CDR2 as FQNEAQ (reference sequence). CDR3 region: CASSYRGGGETQYF. Written as DNA, the CDR3 is TGTGCCAGCAGCTACCGGGGAGGGGGAGAGACCCAGTACTTC.

Comments on this clonotype: It may be a read error: a sequence one base away is much more abundant. V and J are TRBV20-1 and TRBJ2-7; D not resolved. The germline CDR1 and CDR2 sequences are DFQATT and SNEGSKA (reference sequence). Trimming took off 5 bases at V and 2 bases at J, with 13 bases between the two ends. The CDR3 totals 13 residues. CDR3 bases: TGCAGTGCTGAACGAGCGAGACCCTACGAGCAGTACTTC. It encodes CSAERARPYEQYF.

The chain carries TRBV12-3 or TRBV12-4 and TRBJ2-4; 11 bases are shared with TRBD1. The V and J ends lost 7 bases and 3 bases, in that order; junction bases with no gene match: 8. This CDR3 has 16 residues. In DNA form, the CDR3 reads TGTGCCAGCACCCCGGGACAGGGGGAAGTCAAAAACATTCAGTACTTC. It is translated as CASTPGQGEVKNIQYF.

V gene TRBV7-8 combines with J gene TRBJ2-4; 9 nucleotides match TRBD2. The CDR3 length is 17 residues. V shed 2 bases and J 6 bases; nucleotides not matched to a gene: 11. Germline values: CDR1 SGHVS, CDR2 FQNEAQ. The CDR3 nucleotides are TGTGCCAGCAGCTTATTCTTGGCGGGAGGGCTCGGAAACATTCAGTACTTC. Residues: CASSLFLAGGLGNIQYF.